These 17 T cell receptor beta chains originate from one sample sequenced in a study of shared clonotypes between healthy human individuals. The assay was immunoSEQ multiplex PCR, and TCRdb's table has in-frame clones only and misses some. In the table there are 2 million to 3 million clones, 90% to 95% of which are singletons. Sequencing input: naive CD4+ T cells sorted from blood. Subset indicated: CD45RA+ positively selected. These TCRs come from a man aged 18 to 29 in good health.

The chain links TRBV19 to TRBJ1-2; D is perhaps TRBD1 (6 bases). From germline, CDR1 is LNHDA and CDR2 SQIVND (reference sequence). CDR3 length equals 13 residues. Trimming cost V 3 bases and J 5 bases, with 10 bases left between them. CDR3 sequence reads: CASSMDSFYGYTF. The CDR3 DNA sequence: TGTGCCAGTAGTATGGACAGCTTTTATGGCTACACCTTC.

This chain joins TRBV25-1 and TRBJ1-2; D is unresolved. V dropped 2 bases and J dropped 4 bases, with 8 bases sitting between them. The CDR3 has 13 amino acids. Germline loops: CDR1 MGHDK, CDR2 SYGVNS. The CDR3 sequence is CASSEESLYGYTF. The CDR3 nucleotides are TGTGCCAGCAGTGAAGAGAGTCTCTATGGCTACACCTTC.

This clone was recorded only once. The gene calls are TRBV9 and TRBJ1-6, with 8 bases aligning to TRBD1. The CDR3 runs 15 residues. Germline values: CDR1 SGDLS, CDR2 YYNGEE. Germline trimming cut 4 bases from V and 6 bases from J; bases unmatched to any gene: 6. The CDR3 is CASSPETGVNSPLHF. CDR3 DNA: TGTGCCAGCAGCCCGGAGACAGGGGTTAATTCACCCCTCCACTTT.

The rearrangement joins TRBV9 to TRBJ2-7; no reliable D call. Trimming removed 1 base from V and 1 base from J, with 9 bases in between. CDR3 length: 14 residues. Germline V lookup: CDR1 SGDLS, CDR2 YYNGEE. The CDR3 reads CASSVKSGSYEQYF. Written as DNA, the CDR3 is TGTGCCAGCAGCGTAAAAAGTGGTTCCTACGAGCAGTACTTC.

The chain uses TRBV5-1 and TRBJ2-7, with a possible D match to TRBD1 (6 bases). CDR3 length equals 14 residues. V was cut by 4 bases and J by 2 bases, with 13 bases left in between. Looked up from germline, CDR1 is SGHRS and CDR2 is YFSETQ. CDR3 DNA: TGCGCCAGCAGCGTATCCGGACAGCCCTACGAGCAGTACTTC. Residues: CASSVSGQPYEQYF. The full variable domain, with the rest looked up from reference TRBV5-1 and TRBJ2-7, is KAGVTQTPRYLIKTRGQQVTLSCSPISGHRSVSWYQQTPGQGLQFLFEYFSETQRNKGNFPGRFSGRQFSNSRSEMNVSTLELGDSALYLCASSVSGQPYEQYFGPGTRLTVT.

CDR3 amino acids: CASSLRRAYEQYF. DNA for the CDR3: TGTGCCAGCAGTCTCAGACGGGCCTACGAGCAGTACTTC. The chain uses TRBV28 and TRBJ2-7; D call uncertain. V was shortened by 5 bases and J by 2 bases, with 10 bases between the two germline ends. The germline V gene has CDR1 MDHEN and CDR2 SYDVKM. The CDR3 is made up of 13 amino acids.

This clone has only a few counts. V and J are TRBV6-5 and TRBJ1-6; no clear D gene. Germline V CDR1 and CDR2: MNHEY, SVGAGI. With 4 bases removed from V and 10 bases from J, the gap between germline ends came to 11 bases. The CDR3 is 13 amino acids. The CDR3 reads CASSSLLGSPLHF. As DNA, the CDR3 is TGTGCCAGCAGTTCCCTCCTCGGGTCACCCCTCCACTTT.

The chain is built from TRBV18 and TRBJ1-1; D remains ambiguous. This CDR3 comprises 15 residues. V lost 3 bases to trimming and J lost 3 bases, with 14 bases between them. Germline assignment: CDR1 KGHSH and CDR2 LQKENI. The chain's CDR3 is CASSPGRGTHTEAFF. For the CDR3, the DNA is TGTGCCAGCTCACCTGGCCGGGGAACACACACTGAAGCTTTCTTT.

This rearrangement joins TRBV2 to TRBJ2-1, with 12 bases identical to TRBD2. The length of the CDR3 is 18 residues. The J segment lost 4 bases and the V segment lost 9 bases, leaving 16 bases of the junction unmatched. Germline-derived CDR1 and CDR2 are SNHLY and FYNNEI. The CDR3 loop reads CASRGSRGGLAGYNEQFF. CDR3 bases: TGTGCCAGTCGCGGTAGCAGGGGGGGACTAGCGGGTTACAATGAGCAGTTCTTC.

This rearrangement joins TRBV6-5 to TRBJ2-4; TRBD2 might be the D (5 bases). The CDR3 runs to 13 residues. Trimming left V 6 bases short and J 7 bases short, with 13 bases between. The germline CDR1 and CDR2 sequences are MNHEY and SVGAGI. The CDR3 loop reads CASSLTPGNIQYF. In nucleotides, the CDR3 is TGTGCCAGCAGCCTGACACCGGGGAACATTCAGTACTTC.

The rearrangement links TRBV5-4 to TRBJ2-7, with 8 bases matching TRBD1. The CDR3 length is 15 residues. Per germline, CDR1 SGHNT and CDR2 YYREEE (reference sequence). V trimming: 0 bases; J trimming: 1 base; junction bases outside the gene matches: 3. The CDR3 DNA reads as TGTGCCAGCAGCTTGGATGGGACAGGTTCCTACGAGCAGTACTTC. Amino acids: CASSLDGTGSYEQYF. Looking up the rest from reference TRBV5-4 and TRBJ2-7 gives the full variable domain: ETGVTQSPTHLIKTRGQQVTLRCSSQSGHNTVSWYQQALGQGPQFIFQYYREEENGRGNFPPRFSGLQFPNYSSELNVNALELDDSALYLCASSLDGTGSYEQYFGPGTRLTVT.

The chain recombines TRBV5-4 with TRBJ2-7; D not certain. This CDR3 has 14 residues. Trimming removed 0 bases at V and 2 bases at J, with 9 bases between. The germline CDR1 and CDR2 sequences are SGHNT and YYREEE (reference sequence). The CDR3 bases are TGTGCCAGCAGCTTGGCTAAGGCCCCCTACGAGCAGTACTTC. It is translated as CASSLAKAPYEQYF.

For the CDR3, the DNA is TGTGCCAGCAGCTCCACTCCTAGCTCCTACGAGCAGTACTTC. Translated: CASSSTPSSYEQYF. This rearrangement joins TRBV7-2 to TRBJ2-7; D unclear. Germline lookup yields CDR1 SGHTA and CDR2 FQGNSA. The length of the CDR3 is 14 residues. The V end was cut by 4 bases, the J end by 0 bases, with 10 bases between.

For the CDR3, the DNA is TGTGCCAGCATCCCCGGATGGCGAGGGGGCGCAGACACCATATATTTT. This sequence encodes CASIPGWRGGADTIYF. The J gene is TRBJ1-3, the V gene TRBV28; TRBD1 aligns across 7 bases. The ends lost 7 bases at V and 8 bases at J; junction bases unmatched: 17. CDR3 length: 16 residues. The germline gives CDR1 MDHEN, CDR2 SYDVKM.

CDR3 DNA: TGTGCCAGCAGTGTATGGCGGACCAATGAGCAGTTCTTC. Translated, it gives CASSVWRTNEQFF. V and J are TRBV2 and TRBJ2-1; D is ambiguous. There are 13 residues in the CDR3. Germline V gene data show CDR1 as SNHLY and CDR2 as FYNNEI. The V gene lost 4 bases and the J gene lost 6 bases, with 10 bases spanning the gap.

The chain couples TRBV5-4 to TRBJ2-5; 7 bases line up with TRBD1. Trimming took 4 bases from V and 5 from J; bases not matched to a gene: 14. There are 16 residues in the CDR3. CDR1 and CDR2 from the germline V gene are SGHNT and YYREEE (reference sequence). The CDR3 region has the DNA TGTGCCAGCAGCCGAAAGGGGGCGGCGGGTACGGAGACCCAGTACTTC. Translated: CASSRKGAAGTETQYF.

The chain recombines TRBV11-2 with TRBJ2-7; 10 bases align to TRBD2. In germline, CDR1 is SGHAT, CDR2 FQNNGV. V lost 3 bases to trimming and J lost 3 bases; unmatched junction nucleotides: 5. This CDR3 has 15 residues. CDR3 DNA: TGTGCCAGCAGCTTCAGAATAGCGGGAGGCTACGAGCAGTACTTC. This gives the protein CASSFRIAGGYEQYF.